This entry is about one TCR beta chain. These data are taken from a study of glioma-infiltrating T cells after dendritic cell vaccination. In the study overall: Patients received autologous tumor lysate-pulsed dendritic cell vaccination between about 2003 and 2013.

Indicated time point: after dendritic cell vaccination, including at tumor progression/relapse. The primer mix had 60 V beta and 13 J beta primers. Method: immunoSEQ multiplex PCR; TCRdb's copy keeps in-frame clones and lacks some. This table has 100,000 or so clones, over 80% appearing once. The sequencing used blood, collected after dendritic cell vaccination. The sequence was obtained from a human donor with glioblastoma.

The CDR3 is CASRILAGGVNEQYF. CDR3 DNA: TGTGCCAGCAGGATACTAGCGGGAGGAGTGAACGAGCAGTACTTC. The chain joins TRBV27 to TRBJ2-7; 12 nucleotides line up with TRBD2. V was pared by 6 bases and J by 5 bases, with 8 bases of the junction left unmatched. The CDR3 spans 15 residues. CDR1 and CDR2 from the germline V gene are MNHEY and SMNVEV (reference sequence).